This T cell receptor (beta chain) was recorded in a study of T cell repertoires in cytomegalovirus infection. In its sample, this clonotype was seen many times. Its antigen remains unidentified. MiXCR, run by TCRdb on the reads, gives a single entry per CDR3 protein. The sample records approximately 70,000 distinct CDR3 sequences, under 25% being singletons. Germline assignment: CDR1 SGHTA and CDR2 FQGNSA. CDR3 length: 14 residues. V lost 1 base and J 5 bases, leaving 11 bases between the germline ends. Sequencing used PBMCs, sequenced either directly or after in vitro stimulation (not recorded which). The sequence was collected from a human donor in good health (CMV status not recorded). Some clones in this sample may be carry-over from other donors' samples. The chain recombines TRBV7-2 with TRBJ2-5; perhaps TRBD2 as D (6 bases). The CDR3 spells CASSLVLAGETQYF. CDR3 DNA: TGTGCCAGCAGCTTAGTACTAGCCGGGGAGACCCAGTACTTC.